The next 15 T cell receptor beta chains were all read from a single sample in a study of graft-versus-host responses after intestinal transplantation. TCRdb's copy holds only in-frame clones and misses some; the assay was immunoSEQ multiplex PCR. In the table there are tens of thousands of clones, roughly 90% of which are singletons. Which antigens these TCRs recognize remains unknown. The specimen was unstimulated CD8+ T cells sorted from spleen or lymph node cells, collected before transplant. These receptors all come from a human donor who was the organ donor for an intestinal transplant.

This clone was counted once. Here the CDR3 reads CASSQDPRVSSYNEQFF. CDR3 DNA: TGTGCCAGCAGCCAAGATCCCAGGGTAAGCTCCTACAATGAGCAGTTCTTC. The V and J genes are TRBV14 and TRBJ2-1; D possibly corresponds to TRBD1 (5 bases). Germline V CDR1 and CDR2: SGHDN, FVKESK. The CDR3 has 17 amino acids. The ends were cut back, 0 bases at V and 0 bases at J, with 12 bases in the middle.

The chain employs TRBV11-2 and TRBJ1-6, with D unclear. Deletions cut 2 bases from V and 13 bases from J, with 15 bases between. The CDR3 is 14 residues long. CDR1 SGHAT and CDR2 FQNNGV come from the germline V gene. As DNA, the CDR3 is TGTGCCAGCAGCTTATCCTACCGCTACTCCCCCCTCCACTTT. It encodes CASSLSYRYSPLHF. The variable domain in full, completed from reference TRBV11-2 and TRBJ1-6, reads EAGVAQSPRYKIIEKRQSVAFWCNPISGHATLYWYQQILGQGPKLLIQFQNNGVVDDSQLPKDRFSAERLKGVDSTLKIQPAKLEDSAVYLCASSLSYRYSPLHFGNGTRLTVT.

The chain has TRBV13 and TRBJ1-2; TRBD1 aligns across 7 bases. CDR1 PRHDT and CDR2 FYEKMQ come from the germline V gene (reference sequence). The CDR3 extends over 14 amino acids. J was trimmed by 4 bases and V by 5 bases; bases with no gene match: 7. The chain's CDR3 is CASSVKGGGYGYTF. In DNA, the CDR3 is TGTGCCAGCAGCGTGAAAGGGGGCGGCTATGGCTACACCTTC.

The chain has TRBV7-9 and TRBJ1-1; weak D call: TRBD1 (6 bases). The V end lost 1 base, the J end lost 4 bases, and 13 bases lay between the germline ends. The CDR3 runs 15 residues. Looked up from germline, CDR1 is SEHNR and CDR2 is FQNEAQ (reference sequence). CDR3: CASSLGQAGITEAFF. The CDR3 region has the DNA TGTGCCAGCAGCTTAGGACAGGCGGGCATCACTGAAGCTTTCTTT.

This sequence joins TRBV27 and TRBJ2-1, with a possible D match to TRBD2 (5 bases). Per the germline V gene, CDR1 is MNHEY and CDR2 is SMNVEV (reference sequence). CDR3 length: 12 residues. V was shortened by 10 bases and J by 7 bases, with 14 bases between the two germline ends. CDR3 sequence: CATCDPGNEQFF. DNA for the CDR3: TGTGCCACCTGTGATCCGGGGAATGAGCAGTTCTTC.

V gene TRBV4-3 combines with J gene TRBJ2-3; TRBD2 agrees at 13 bases. CDR3 length equals 18 residues. The J segment lost 2 bases and the V segment lost 4 bases, leaving 9 bases of the junction unmatched. The germline V gene has CDR1 LGHNA and CDR2 YSLEER. The CDR3 protein is CASSPGLAGEVATDTQYF. The CDR3 DNA reads as TGCGCCAGCAGCCCAGGACTAGCGGGGGAGGTCGCCACAGATACGCAGTATTTT.

V is TRBV27 and J is TRBJ1-5; TRBD1 matches 8 bases. This CDR3 contains 15 residues. Trimming cost V 2 bases and J 8 bases; bases outside gene matches: 8. Germline-derived CDR1 and CDR2 are MNHEY and SMNVEV (reference sequence). Written as DNA, the CDR3 is TGTGCCAGCAGTTTAAACGGACAGGGAATGGAGCCCCAGCATTTT. Its protein is CASSLNGQGMEPQHF.

This clone was recorded once. V usage is TRBV28 and J usage is TRBJ1-5, with a weak D call TRBD1 (5 bases). Deletions cut 5 bases from V and 0 bases from J, with 17 bases between. Germline V lookup: CDR1 MDHEN, CDR2 SYDVKM. The CDR3 is made up of 17 amino acids. In DNA form, the CDR3 reads TGTGCCAGCAGTGTATTGACAAACAGGCTTAGCAATCAGCCCCAGCATTTT. Translated: CASSVLTNRLSNQPQHF.

The rearrangement joins TRBV29-1 to TRBJ1-2, with a possible D match to TRBD1 (6 bases). CDR3 length equals 13 residues. Trimming took 1 base from V and 4 from J, leaving 10 bases between them. CDR1 and CDR2 (germline): SQVTM, ANQGSEA. CDR3 protein: CSVEATDSYGYTF. CDR3 DNA sequence: TGCAGCGTTGAAGCGACGGACAGCTATGGCTACACCTTC.

In DNA form, the CDR3 reads TGTGCCAGCAGCCAAGACGGGACTAGCGGGGGGGTATACAATGAGCAGTTCTTC. Its translation: CASSQDGTSGGVYNEQFF. V and J are TRBV4-2 and TRBJ2-1, with 16 bases lining up with TRBD2. J lost 4 bases, V lost 0 bases, and 3 bases had no gene match. The CDR3 length is 18 residues. Germline V gene data show CDR1 as LGHNA and CDR2 as YNFKEQ.

CDR3 region: CASSQTGVPTSGANVLTF. For the CDR3, the DNA is TGCGCCAGCAGCCAAACAGGGGTCCCAACCTCTGGGGCCAACGTCCTGACTTTC. The rearrangement uses TRBV4-3 and TRBJ2-6, with 7 nucleotides matching TRBD1. From germline, CDR1 is LGHNA and CDR2 YSLEER. With V trimmed by 2 bases and J by 0 bases, 7 bases remained unmatched. This CDR3 spans 18 amino acids.

This clone occurred a few times. The V call is TRBV28, the J call TRBJ2-7, with D uncertain. In germline, CDR1 is MDHEN, CDR2 SYDVKM. The CDR3 extends over 13 amino acids. Trimming removed 3 bases from V and 2 bases from J, with 8 bases in between. In DNA form, the CDR3 reads TGTGCCAGCAGTTTCAGGCTAACCTACGAGCAGTACGTC. It specifies CASSFRLTYEQYV.

The CDR3 DNA is TGTGCCAGCAGTGGGGGGGAGAGCTATGGCTACACCTTC. Its translation is CASSGGESYGYTF. The rearrangement links TRBV27 to TRBJ1-2; D may be TRBD1 (5 bases). The V gene's germline CDR1 is MNHEY and CDR2 SMNVEV (reference sequence). Trimming removed 5 bases at V and 4 bases at J, with 11 bases between. There are 13 residues in the CDR3.

V usage is TRBV6-1 and J usage is TRBJ2-7; D unresolved. The CDR3 extends over 15 amino acids. Trimming took 1 base from V and 3 from J, leaving 13 bases between them. Germline values: CDR1 MNHNS, CDR2 SASEGT. In DNA form, the CDR3 reads TGTGCCAGCAGTGAAGGTCAGTCCACAGACTACGAGCAGTACGTC. Amino acids: CASSEGQSTDYEQYV.

The chain joins TRBV5-8 to TRBJ1-5; TRBD1 aligns across 7 bases. Germline lookup yields CDR1 SGHTS and CDR2 YDEGEE. Unmatched junction bases numbered 8, after V lost 4 bases and J lost 7 bases. The CDR3 extends over 14 amino acids. CDR3 DNA sequence: TGTGCCAGCAGCCACAGGGGCGGAGTGCAGCCCCAGCATTTT. Translated, it gives CASSHRGGVQPQHF.